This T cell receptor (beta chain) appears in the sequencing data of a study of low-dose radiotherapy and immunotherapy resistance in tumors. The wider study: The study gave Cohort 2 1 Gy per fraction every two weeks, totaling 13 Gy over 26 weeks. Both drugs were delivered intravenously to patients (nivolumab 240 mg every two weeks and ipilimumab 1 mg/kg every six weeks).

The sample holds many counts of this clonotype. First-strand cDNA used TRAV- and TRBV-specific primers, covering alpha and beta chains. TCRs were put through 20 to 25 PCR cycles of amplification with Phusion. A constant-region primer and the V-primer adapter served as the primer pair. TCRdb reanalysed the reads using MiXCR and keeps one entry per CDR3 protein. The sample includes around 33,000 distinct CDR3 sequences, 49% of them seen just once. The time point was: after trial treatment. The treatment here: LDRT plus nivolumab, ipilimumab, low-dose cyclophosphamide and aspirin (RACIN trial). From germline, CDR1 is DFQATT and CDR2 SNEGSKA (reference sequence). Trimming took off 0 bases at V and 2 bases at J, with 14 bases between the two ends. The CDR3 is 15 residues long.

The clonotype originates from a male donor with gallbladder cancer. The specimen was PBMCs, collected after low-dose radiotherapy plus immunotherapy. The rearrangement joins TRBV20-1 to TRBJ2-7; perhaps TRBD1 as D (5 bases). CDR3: CSARELAGRTYEQYF. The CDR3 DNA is TGCAGTGCTAGAGAATTGGCAGGGCGAACCTACGAGCAGTACTTC.